The text below deals with one T cell receptor (beta chain). Original processing notes: Reference gene primer amplification gave nucleated cell count estimates. Clones were read by immunoSEQ multiplex PCR, and TCRdb kept only the in-frame ones, dropping some. From that table come the V and J calls and clone size; the DNA was used to work out D and trimming. The repertoire holds 350,000 or so clones, with 88% as singletons. Participant-given clinical history determined each cohort assignment. Exposed participants came across a COVID-19 case within 2 weeks before study entry. These data are taken from a study of blood T cell repertoires in COVID-19. Per germline, CDR1 LNHNV and CDR2 YYDKDF (reference sequence). The CDR3 runs 15 residues. Trimming removed 5 bases from V and 5 bases from J, with 16 bases in between.

The clonotype originates from a woman in her twenties or thirties who had been exposed to COVID-19. The J gene is TRBJ1-5, the V gene TRBV15; a weak D match, TRBD1 (6 bases). The sequencing sample was made of PBMCs or T cells enriched from blood (not recorded which). CDR3 sequence reads: CATSPGTGFDQPQHF. The CDR3 DNA is TGTGCCACCAGCCCCGGAACAGGGTTCGATCAGCCCCAGCATTTT.